This T cell receptor beta chain came from a study of blood T cell repertoires in COVID-19. Libraries were prepared by immunoSEQ multiplex PCR; TCRdb keeps only in-frame clonotypes and omits some of them. Of about 160,000 clones listed, over 80% are singletons. The CDR3 covers 14 residues. Germline V gene sequence: CDR1 SGHTA, CDR2 FQGNSA. The ends were cut back, 6 bases at V and 6 bases at J, with 15 bases in the middle. Input material: peripheral blood. This chain joins TRBV7-2 and TRBJ1-5; possibly TRBD1 for D (6 bases). The receptor's source is a man aged 70 or older who had recovered from COVID-19. Written as DNA, the CDR3 is TGTGCCAGCAGTTTTGACAGGCTTGGTCAGCCCCAGCATTTT. It codes for CASSFDRLGQPQHF.